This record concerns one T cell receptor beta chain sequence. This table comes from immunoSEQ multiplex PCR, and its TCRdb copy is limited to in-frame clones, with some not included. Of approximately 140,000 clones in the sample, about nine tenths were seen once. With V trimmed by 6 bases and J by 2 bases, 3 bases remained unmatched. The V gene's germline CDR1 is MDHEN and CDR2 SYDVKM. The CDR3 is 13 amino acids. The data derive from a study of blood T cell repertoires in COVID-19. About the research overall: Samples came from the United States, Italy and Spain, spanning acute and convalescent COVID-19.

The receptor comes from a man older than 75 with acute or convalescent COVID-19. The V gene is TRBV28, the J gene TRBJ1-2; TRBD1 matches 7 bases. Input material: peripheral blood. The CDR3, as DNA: TGTGCCAGCAGCAGGGGACAGAACTATGGCTACACCTTC. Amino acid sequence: CASSRGQNYGYTF.